This T cell receptor (beta chain) derives from a study of metastatic and nonmetastatic thyroid tumors. As for the study in general: Where malignant and benign thyroid patients were concerned, repertoires were compared across blood and tumor or nodule tissue. Whole-study results and caveats: Malignant thyroid tumors reportedly exceeded benign nodules significantly in TCR beta diversity, with the difference appearing in blood and tumor.

The V gene's germline CDR1 is SGHDT and CDR2 YYEEEE. The CDR3 has 14 residues. Germline trimming cut 4 bases from V and 8 bases from J; bases unmatched to any gene: 11. Authors' processing steps: CDR3 differences across clinicopathological groups were used to build a distant-metastasis classifier for papillary thyroid cancer. Using MiXCR, TCRdb re-called clones from the PCR reads. What appears here as the V and J calls and clone size reflects TCRdb's work, not the paper's. Of 25,000 or so clones listed, more than 14% are singletons. Remarks on this clone: The antigen remains unidentified.

No patient received treatment before thyroid surgery. The V call is TRBV5-6, the J call TRBJ2-7, with 8 bases lining up with TRBD1. This TCR came from a male donor with papillary thyroid cancer or a benign thyroid nodule (not recorded which). Some clones in this sample may be carry-over from other donors' samples. Material for sequencing was blood. The CDR3 nucleotides are TGTGCCAGCAGCCCGGGGACAGGTGGGTACAAGCAGTACTTC. Residues: CASSPGTGGYKQYF.